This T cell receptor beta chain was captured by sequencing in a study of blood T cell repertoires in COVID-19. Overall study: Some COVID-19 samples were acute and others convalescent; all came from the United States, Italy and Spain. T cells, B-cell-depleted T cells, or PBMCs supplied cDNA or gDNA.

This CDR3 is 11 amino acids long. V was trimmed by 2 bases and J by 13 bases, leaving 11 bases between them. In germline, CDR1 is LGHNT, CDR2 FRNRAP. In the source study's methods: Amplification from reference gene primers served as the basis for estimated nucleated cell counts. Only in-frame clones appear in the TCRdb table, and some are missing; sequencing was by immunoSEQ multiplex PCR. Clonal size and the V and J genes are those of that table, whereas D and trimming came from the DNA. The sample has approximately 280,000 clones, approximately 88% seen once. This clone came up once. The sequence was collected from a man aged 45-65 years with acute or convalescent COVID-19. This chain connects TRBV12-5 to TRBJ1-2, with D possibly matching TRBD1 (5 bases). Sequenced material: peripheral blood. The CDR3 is CASGLNRQPTF. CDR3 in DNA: TGTGCTAGTGGTTTGAACAGACAGCCCACCTTC.